Listed below are T cell receptor beta chains from one sample, sequenced in a study of OX40 agonist ivuxolimab in advanced cancers. Sequenced by immunoSEQ multiplex PCR; TCRdb stores in-frame clones only, minus some. This repertoire shows fewer than 90,000 clones, around 83% found once; its top ten account for approximately 8%. The starting material was CD4+ or CD8+ T cells sorted from blood, obtained in a trial of the OX40 agonist ivuxolimab. Every receptor here comes from an adult with an advanced solid tumor such as melanoma, head and neck, liver or kidney cancer. Each CDR3 is given with its conserved first and last residue. D genes are given only for firm matches.

>TRBV10-3|15|.|TRBJ1-2
CAISESRARRGGYTF
>TRBV6-4|17|TRBD2|TRBJ2-1
CASSRTSGINSYNEQFF
>TRBV28|15|.|TRBJ2-2
CASSPGGLDTGELFF
>TRBV5-6|13|.|TRBJ1-2
CASSLLGGYGYTF
>TRBV5-1|15|TRBD1|TRBJ2-3
CASSWGTGLPDTQYF
>TRBV28|13|.|TRBJ1-5
CMGKGHGNQPQHF
>TRBV4-1|16|.|TRBJ1-4
CASSQNGGGTNEKLFF
>TRBV19|15|TRBD1|TRBJ2-3
CASSIGDRATDTQYF
>TRBV11-1|14|.|TRBJ2-7
CASSRADGSYEQYF
>TRBV14|16|.|TRBJ1-4
CASSQRGEGRNEKLFF
>TRBV5-1|15|TRBD1|TRBJ2-1
CASSLAPRQGSEQFF
>TRBV6-5|14|TRBD1|TRBJ1-5
CASSWGTGNQPQHF
>TRBV7-8|14|TRBD1|TRBJ2-1
CASRPRDSYNEQFF
>TRBV5-1|14|.|TRBJ2-3
CASSLTASQDTQYF
>TRBV7-2|16|TRBD2|TRBJ2-7
CASTPNTREGFYEQYF
>TRBV7-9|17|TRBD1|TRBJ2-3
CASSLVTGTGYTDTQYF
>TRBV6-5|14|.|TRBJ1-6
CASSYLGSDSPLHF
>TRBV5-4|13|.|TRBJ1-1
CASSLPSGYQAFF
>TRBV5-1|19|.|TRBJ2-3
CASSLMANYSKIHTDTQYF
>TRBV15|15|.|TRBJ1-5
CATSRGSQRSQPQHF
>TRBV28|12|.|TRBJ1-5
CASTTGNQPQHF
>TRBV6-5|15|TRBD1|TRBJ1-5
CASSRGGTGDQPQHF
>TRBV5-1|15|TRBD2|TRBJ2-5
CASSMGLAKRETQYF
>TRBV28|14|.|TRBJ1-1
CASSTPGRGTEAFF
>TRBV18|14|.|TRBJ1-6
CASSVAVPNSPLHF
>TRBV18|18|TRBD2|TRBJ2-2
CASSLLGLAGPNTGELFF
>TRBV6-5|12|.|TRBJ2-7
CASSYWPYEQYF
>TRBV5-6|11|.|TRBJ1-2
CASSSPYGYTF
>TRBV19|14|.|TRBJ2-3
CASQPQYSTDTQYF
>TRBV5-8|14|TRBD1|TRBJ1-6
CASSSVQGASPLHF
>TRBV5-6|16|TRBD1|TRBJ2-2
CASSLGTGGRTGELFF
>TRBV10-3|13|TRBD2|TRBJ2-1
CAISGREGNEQFF
>TRBV28|13|.|TRBJ2-7
CASSLPPGYEQYF
>TRBV28|12|TRBD2|TRBJ2-5
CASSRGGETQYF
>TRBV4-1|14|.|TRBJ1-5
CASSQAGGGEPQHF
>TRBV7-8|17|TRBD1|TRBJ1-5
CASSSQGRHTLHQPQHF
>TRBV19|15|TRBD2|TRBJ2-3
CASSFGLAGRDTQYF
>TRBV28|17|TRBD2|TRBJ2-7
CASSFNYRPSGGYEQYF
>TRBV11-2|14|.|TRBJ2-7
CASSFAQRTYEQYF
>TRBV2|14|TRBD1|TRBJ1-2
CASSGTGATHGYTF
>TRBV25-1|14|.|TRBJ1-3
CASSALLSGNTIYF
>TRBV7-9|16|.|TRBJ1-5
CASSLATGAGNQPQHF
>TRBV10-2|13|TRBD1|TRBJ1-2
CASSMDRVGGYTF
>TRBV28|18|.|TRBJ2-6
CASTPGKWRYSGANVLTF